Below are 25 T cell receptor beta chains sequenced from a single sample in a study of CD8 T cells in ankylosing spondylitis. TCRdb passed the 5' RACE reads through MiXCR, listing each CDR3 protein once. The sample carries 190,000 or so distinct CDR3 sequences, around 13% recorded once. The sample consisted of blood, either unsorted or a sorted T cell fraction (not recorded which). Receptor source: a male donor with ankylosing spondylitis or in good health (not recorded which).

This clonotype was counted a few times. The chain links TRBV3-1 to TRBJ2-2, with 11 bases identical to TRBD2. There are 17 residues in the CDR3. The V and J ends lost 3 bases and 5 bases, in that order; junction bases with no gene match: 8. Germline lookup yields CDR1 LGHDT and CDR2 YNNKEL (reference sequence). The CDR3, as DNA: TGTGCCAGCAGCCAGAGACCATTAGCGGGGGGGACCGGGGAGCTGTTTTTT. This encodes CASSQRPLAGGTGELFF.

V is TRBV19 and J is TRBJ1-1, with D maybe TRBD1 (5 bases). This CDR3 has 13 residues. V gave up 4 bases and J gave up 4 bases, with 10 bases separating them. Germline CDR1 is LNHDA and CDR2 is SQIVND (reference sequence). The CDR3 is CASSSRGLTEAFF. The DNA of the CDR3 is TGTGCCAGTAGTAGCCGGGGCCTCACTGAAGCTTTCTTT.

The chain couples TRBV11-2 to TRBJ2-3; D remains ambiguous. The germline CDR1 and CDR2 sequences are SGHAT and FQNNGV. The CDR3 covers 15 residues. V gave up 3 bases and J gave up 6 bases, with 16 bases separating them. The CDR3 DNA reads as TGTGCCAGCAGCTTCAGAGAGCCTGTAGGGGATACGCAGTATTTT. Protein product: CASSFREPVGDTQYF.

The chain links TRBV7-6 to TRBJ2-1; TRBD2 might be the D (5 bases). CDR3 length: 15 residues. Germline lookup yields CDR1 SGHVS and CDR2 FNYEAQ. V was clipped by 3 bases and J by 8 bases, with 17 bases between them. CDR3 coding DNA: TGTGCCAGCAGCTTCGAGGGAGACGAAGAGGATGAGCAGTTCTTC. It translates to CASSFEGDEEDEQFF.

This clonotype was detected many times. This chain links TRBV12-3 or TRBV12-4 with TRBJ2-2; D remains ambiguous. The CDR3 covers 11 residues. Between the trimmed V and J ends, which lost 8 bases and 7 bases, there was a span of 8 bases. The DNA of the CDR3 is TGTGCCAGCGCCCCGGGCGGGGAGCTGTTTTTT. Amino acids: CASAPGGELFF.

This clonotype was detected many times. The CDR3 here is CSVEGASGDPNEQFF. CDR3 coding DNA: TGCAGCGTTGAAGGGGCTAGCGGGGATCCCAATGAGCAGTTCTTC. The V and J genes are TRBV29-1 and TRBJ2-1, with 9 bases identical to TRBD2. The V segment lost 1 base and the J segment 6 bases; nucleotides outside the gene matches: 7. Per the germline V gene, CDR1 is SQVTM and CDR2 is ANQGSEA. The CDR3 consists of 15 residues.

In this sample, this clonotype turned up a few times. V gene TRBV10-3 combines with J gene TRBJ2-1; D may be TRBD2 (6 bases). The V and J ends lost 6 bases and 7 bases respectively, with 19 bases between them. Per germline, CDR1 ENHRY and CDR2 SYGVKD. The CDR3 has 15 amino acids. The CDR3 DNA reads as TGTGCCATCAGGCTGGAAACGGGAGTGCTGAATGAGCAGTTCTTC. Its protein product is CAIRLETGVLNEQFF.

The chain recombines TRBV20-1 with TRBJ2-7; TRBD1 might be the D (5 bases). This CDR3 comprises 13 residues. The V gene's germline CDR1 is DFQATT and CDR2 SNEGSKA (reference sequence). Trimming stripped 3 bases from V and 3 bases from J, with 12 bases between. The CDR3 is CSARGRVDYEQYF. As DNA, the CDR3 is TGCAGTGCTAGGGGCAGGGTTGACTACGAGCAGTACTTC.

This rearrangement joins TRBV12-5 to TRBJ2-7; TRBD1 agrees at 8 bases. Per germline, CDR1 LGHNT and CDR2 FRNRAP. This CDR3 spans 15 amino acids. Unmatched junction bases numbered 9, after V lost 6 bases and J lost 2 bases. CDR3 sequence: CASGADREGPYEQYF. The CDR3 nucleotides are TGTGCTAGTGGAGCGGACAGGGAAGGGCCCTACGAGCAGTACTTC. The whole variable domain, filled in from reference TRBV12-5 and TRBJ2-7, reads DARVTQTPRHKVTEMGQEVTMRCQPILGHNTVFWYRQTMMQGLELLAYFRNRAPLDDSGMPKDRFSAEMPDATLATLKIQPSEPRDSAVYFCASGADREGPYEQYFGPGTRLTVT.

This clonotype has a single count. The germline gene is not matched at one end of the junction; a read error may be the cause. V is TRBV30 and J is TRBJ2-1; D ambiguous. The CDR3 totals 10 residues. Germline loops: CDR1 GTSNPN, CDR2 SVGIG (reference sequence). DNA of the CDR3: TGTGCCTGGAGTGTCTCGGAACAGATCTTC. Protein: CAWSVSEQIF.

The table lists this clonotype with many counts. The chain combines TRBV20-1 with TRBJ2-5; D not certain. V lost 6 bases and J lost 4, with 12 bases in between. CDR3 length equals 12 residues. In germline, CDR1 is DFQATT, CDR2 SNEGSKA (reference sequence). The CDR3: CSATGMGETQYF. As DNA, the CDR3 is TGCAGTGCCACTGGGATGGGAGAGACCCAGTACTTC.

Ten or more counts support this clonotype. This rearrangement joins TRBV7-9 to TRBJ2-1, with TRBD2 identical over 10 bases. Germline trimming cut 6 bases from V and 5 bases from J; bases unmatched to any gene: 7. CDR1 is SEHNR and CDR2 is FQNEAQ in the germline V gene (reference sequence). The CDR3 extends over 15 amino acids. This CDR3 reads CASSGLSGGNNEQFF. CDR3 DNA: TGTGCCAGCAGTGGCCTTAGCGGGGGGAACAATGAGCAGTTCTTC.

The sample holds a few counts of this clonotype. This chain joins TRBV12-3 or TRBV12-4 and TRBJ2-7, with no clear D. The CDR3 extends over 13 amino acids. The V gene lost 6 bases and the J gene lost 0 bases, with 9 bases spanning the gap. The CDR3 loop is CASSPGYSYEQYF. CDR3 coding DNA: TGTGCCAGCAGCCCCGGGTACTCCTACGAGCAGTACTTC.

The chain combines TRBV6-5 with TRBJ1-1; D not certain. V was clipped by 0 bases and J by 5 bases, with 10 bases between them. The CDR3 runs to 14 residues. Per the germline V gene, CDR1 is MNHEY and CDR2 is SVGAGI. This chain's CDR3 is CASSYSSDGTEAFF. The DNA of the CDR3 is TGTGCCAGCAGTTACTCGTCGGACGGGACTGAAGCTTTCTTT.

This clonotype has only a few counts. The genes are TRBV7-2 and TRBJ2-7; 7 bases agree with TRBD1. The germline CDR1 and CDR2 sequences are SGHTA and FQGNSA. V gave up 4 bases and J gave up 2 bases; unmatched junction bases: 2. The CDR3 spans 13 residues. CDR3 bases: TGTGCCAGCAGCTGGGACAGCGCCTACGAGCAGTACTTC. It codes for CASSWDSAYEQYF.

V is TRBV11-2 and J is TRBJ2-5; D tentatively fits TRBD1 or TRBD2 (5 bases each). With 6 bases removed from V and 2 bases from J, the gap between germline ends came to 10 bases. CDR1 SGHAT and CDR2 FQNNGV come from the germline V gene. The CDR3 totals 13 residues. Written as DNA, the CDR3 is TGTGCCAGCAGACGGGACGGACAAGAGACCCAGTACTTC. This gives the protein CASRRDGQETQYF.

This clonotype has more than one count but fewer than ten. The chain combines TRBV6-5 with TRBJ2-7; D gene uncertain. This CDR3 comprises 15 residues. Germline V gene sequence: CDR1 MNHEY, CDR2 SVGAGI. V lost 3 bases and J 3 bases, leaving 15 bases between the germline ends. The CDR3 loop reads CASSYPPGSHYEQYF. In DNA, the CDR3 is TGTGCCAGCAGTTATCCCCCCGGGTCTCACTACGAGCAGTACTTC.

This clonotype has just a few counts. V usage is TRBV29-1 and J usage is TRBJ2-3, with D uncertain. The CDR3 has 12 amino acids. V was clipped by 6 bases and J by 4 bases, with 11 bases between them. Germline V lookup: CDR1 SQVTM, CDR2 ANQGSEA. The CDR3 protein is CSVPLWADTQYF. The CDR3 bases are TGCAGCGTGCCCCTCTGGGCAGATACGCAGTATTTT.

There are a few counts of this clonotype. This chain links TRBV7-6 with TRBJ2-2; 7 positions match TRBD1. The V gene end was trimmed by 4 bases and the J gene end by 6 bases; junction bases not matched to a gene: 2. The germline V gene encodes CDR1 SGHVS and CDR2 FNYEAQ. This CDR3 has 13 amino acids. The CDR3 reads CASSSTGSGELFF. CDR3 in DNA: TGTGCCAGCAGCTCGACAGGGTCCGGGGAGCTGTTTTTT.

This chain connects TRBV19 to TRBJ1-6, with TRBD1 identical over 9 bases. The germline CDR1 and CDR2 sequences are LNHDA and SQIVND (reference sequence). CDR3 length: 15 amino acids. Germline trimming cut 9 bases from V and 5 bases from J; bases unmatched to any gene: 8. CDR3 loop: CASATGTGNNSPLHF. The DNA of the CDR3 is TGTGCCAGCGCAACCGGGACAGGGAATAATTCACCCCTCCACTTT.

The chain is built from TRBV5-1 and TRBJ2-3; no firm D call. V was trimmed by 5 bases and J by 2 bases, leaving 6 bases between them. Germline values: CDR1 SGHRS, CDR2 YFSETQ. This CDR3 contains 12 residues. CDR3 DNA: TGCGCCAGCAGATTTCTCACAGATACGCAGTATTTT. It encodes CASRFLTDTQYF.

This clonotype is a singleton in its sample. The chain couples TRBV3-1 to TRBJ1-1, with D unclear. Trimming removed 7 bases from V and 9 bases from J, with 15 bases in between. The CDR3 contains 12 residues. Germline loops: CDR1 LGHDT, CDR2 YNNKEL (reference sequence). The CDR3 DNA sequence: TGTGCCAGCACCCCGGACGGCGTAAAAGCTTTCTTT. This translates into CASTPDGVKAFF. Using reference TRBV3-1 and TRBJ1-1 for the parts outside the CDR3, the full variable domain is DTAVSQTPKYLVTQMGNDKSIKCEQNLGHDTMYWYKQDSKKFLKIMFSYNNKELIINETVPNRFSPKSPDKAHLNLHINSLELGDSAVYFCASTPDGVKAFFGQGTRLTVV.

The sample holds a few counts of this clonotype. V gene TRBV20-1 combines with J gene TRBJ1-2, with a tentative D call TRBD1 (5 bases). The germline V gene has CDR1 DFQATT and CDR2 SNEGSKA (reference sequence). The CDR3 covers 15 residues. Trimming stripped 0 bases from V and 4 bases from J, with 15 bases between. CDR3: CSAREGADGSYGYTF. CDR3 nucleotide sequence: TGCAGTGCTAGAGAAGGGGCGGACGGGAGCTATGGCTACACCTTC.

The CDR3 sequence is CASSYSRLAVHNEQFF. As DNA, the CDR3 is TGTGCCAGCAGTTACTCCCGACTAGCGGTCCACAATGAGCAGTTCTTC. The chain links TRBV6-5 to TRBJ2-1, with TRBD2 identical over 9 bases. Germline lookup yields CDR1 MNHEY and CDR2 SVGAGI. With 0 bases clipped from V and 5 bases from J, the junction kept 5 bases outside the gene matches. The CDR3 runs 16 residues.

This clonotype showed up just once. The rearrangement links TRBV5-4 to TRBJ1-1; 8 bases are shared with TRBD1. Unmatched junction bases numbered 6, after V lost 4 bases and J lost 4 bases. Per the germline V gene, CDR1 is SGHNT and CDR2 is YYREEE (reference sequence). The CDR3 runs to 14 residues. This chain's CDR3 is CASSGQGSGTEAFF. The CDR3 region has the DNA TGTGCCAGCAGCGGACAGGGTTCGGGCACTGAAGCTTTCTTT. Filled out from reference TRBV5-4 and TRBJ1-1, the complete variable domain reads ETGVTQSPTHLIKTRGQQVTLRCSSQSGHNTVSWYQQALGQGPQFIFQYYREEENGRGNFPPRFSGLQFPNYSSELNVNALELDDSALYLCASSGQGSGTEAFFGQGTRLTVV.